Listed here are 26 T cell receptor beta chains from one sample, sequenced in a study of cytomegalovirus exposure and HLA in healthy donors. With 60 Vbeta and 13 Jbeta primers, the PCR was carried out. Only in-frame clones appear in the TCRdb table, and some are missing; sequencing was by immunoSEQ multiplex PCR. The listing records fewer than 85,000 clones. Material: PBMCs. The receptor set was obtained from a woman in her thirties or forties in good health and CMV-seropositive.

The V gene is TRBV5-1, the J gene TRBJ2-4; D remains unclear. The germline V gene encodes CDR1 SGHRS and CDR2 YFSETQ. The CDR3 covers 15 residues. Trimming shortened V by 0 bases and J by 0 bases, and 7 bases separated the two germline ends. The chain's CDR3 is CASSLDPVAKNIQYF. The DNA for the CDR3 is TGCGCCAGCAGCTTGGACCCGGTAGCCAAAAACATTCAGTACTTC.

The chain has TRBV6-1 and TRBJ2-5; 10 bases match TRBD1. The CDR3 loop spans 16 amino acids. The junction had 8 bases not matched to a gene; V was cut back by 3 bases and J by 4 bases. Germline-derived CDR1 and CDR2 are MNHNS and SASEGT. The CDR3 DNA reads as TGTGCCAGCAGTGATCCCCCCGGGACAGGGGTAGAGACCCAGTACTTC. This gives the protein CASSDPPGTGVETQYF.

The chain has TRBV4-3 and TRBJ1-2, with D maybe TRBD1 (5 bases). Trimming shortened V by 1 base and J by 3 bases, and 9 bases separated the two germline ends. Germline assignment: CDR1 LGHNA and CDR2 YSLEER. The length of the CDR3 is 14 residues. This chain's CDR3 is CASSQATGDYGYTF. The CDR3 DNA sequence: TGCGCCAGCAGCCAAGCCACAGGCGACTATGGCTACACCTTC.

This chain connects TRBV25-1 to TRBJ1-4; D is perhaps TRBD1 (6 bases). V was clipped by 1 base and J by 4 bases, with 13 bases between them. In germline, CDR1 is MGHDK, CDR2 SYGVNS. The length of the CDR3 is 16 residues. This CDR3 is CASSESRGARNEKLFF. The CDR3, as DNA: TGTGCCAGCAGTGAATCTCGGGGGGCGCGTAATGAAAAACTGTTTTTT.

The rearrangement uses TRBV6-6 and TRBJ2-1; 8 bases map to TRBD2. The length of the CDR3 is 15 residues. Germline V gives CDR1 MNHNY, CDR2 SVGAGI (reference sequence). Trimming at V came to 7 bases and at J to 5 bases, leaving 10 bases not matched to a gene. As DNA, the CDR3 is TGTGCCAGCATAGACAGACTAGCGCGAAACAATGAGCAGTTCTTC. Translation gives CASIDRLARNNEQFF.

This chain connects TRBV2 to TRBJ2-2; possibly TRBD1 for D (6 bases). The germline gives CDR1 SNHLY, CDR2 FYNNEI. Trimming stripped 7 bases from V and 0 bases from J, with 12 bases between. The CDR3 runs to 15 residues. As DNA, the CDR3 is TGTGCCAGCACCCGACAGGCTGCGAACACCGGGGAGCTGTTTTTT. This translates into CASTRQAANTGELFF.

The chain recombines TRBV7-2 with TRBJ2-3; 8 nucleotides match TRBD2. The germline CDR1 and CDR2 sequences are SGHTA and FQGNSA. V lost 5 bases and J lost 6; bases outside the gene matches: 10. The CDR3 sequence is 15 residues long. In DNA, the CDR3 is TGTGCCAGCAGCCTCATAGCGGGGAATGTCGATACGCAGTATTTT. Amino acid sequence: CASSLIAGNVDTQYF.

The V and J genes are TRBV5-4 and TRBJ1-1; the D is unclear. V was pared by 4 bases and J by 0 bases, with 4 bases between. There are 12 residues in the CDR3. The germline V gene has CDR1 SGHNT and CDR2 YYREEE (reference sequence). The CDR3 region has the DNA TGTGCCAGCAGCCTAATGAACACTGAAGCTTTCTTT. It codes for CASSLMNTEAFF.

CDR3 nucleotide sequence: TGCGCCAGCAGCCAAGATGGAGCCGGGACCTACGAGCAGTACTTC. This encodes CASSQDGAGTYEQYF. The chain employs TRBV4-1 and TRBJ2-7, with D tentatively TRBD2 (5 bases). Germline V gene lookup returns CDR1 MGHRA and CDR2 YSYEKL. Trimming pared 0 bases from V and 2 bases from J, leaving 11 bases between. The CDR3 is 15 amino acids.

The genes are TRBV5-1 and TRBJ2-7; 7 bases fit TRBD1. Per germline, CDR1 SGHRS and CDR2 YFSETQ. This CDR3 has 15 amino acids. Trimming removed 0 bases from V and 5 bases from J; junction bases left unmatched: 8. CDR3 bases: TGCGCCAGCAGCTTGGGACAGGGAGCTCTACACGAGCAGTACTTC. Protein: CASSLGQGALHEQYF. Looking up the rest from reference TRBV5-1 and TRBJ2-7 gives the full variable domain: KAGVTQTPRYLIKTRGQQVTLSCSPISGHRSVSWYQQTPGQGLQFLFEYFSETQRNKGNFPGRFSGRQFSNSRSEMNVSTLELGDSALYLCASSLGQGALHEQYFGPGTRLTVT.

The J gene is TRBJ1-1, the V gene TRBV10-3; 7 bases agree with TRBD1. The CDR3 has 14 amino acids. Germline V gives CDR1 ENHRY, CDR2 SYGVKD. V shed 6 bases, J shed 1 base, and the junction held 5 bases outside the gene matches. In DNA, the CDR3 is TGTGCCATCAGGGGGACAGCTTCGAACACTGAAGCTTTCTTT. Translated, it gives CAIRGTASNTEAFF.

V usage is TRBV25-1 and J usage is TRBJ2-7; 7 bases map to TRBD2. The germline V gene has CDR1 MGHDK and CDR2 SYGVNS. The CDR3 sequence is 14 residues long. After removal of 6 bases from V and 3 bases from J, the junction contained 8 bases not matched to a gene. DNA of the CDR3: TGTGCCAGCAGCTTTGGGACTACTCGCTACGAGCAGTACTTC. It is translated as CASSFGTTRYEQYF.

The V call is TRBV27, the J call TRBJ1-1; no definite D call. The CDR3 has 17 residues. V was pared by 1 base and J by 7 bases, with 22 bases between. Germline V gene lookup returns CDR1 MNHEY and CDR2 SMNVEV (reference sequence). The CDR3 bases are TGTGCCAGCAGTTTATGGGCGGGTCCGGGCGGAGGTGGTGAAGCTTTCTTT. Translation gives CASSLWAGPGGGGEAFF.

This chain links TRBV5-6 with TRBJ2-5, with D uncertain. The CDR3 covers 15 residues. CDR1 and CDR2 from the germline V gene are SGHDT and YYEEEE. V lost 0 bases and J lost 2, with 11 bases in between. The CDR3 spells CASSLDRRLQETQYF. DNA of the CDR3: TGTGCCAGCAGCTTGGACAGACGGTTACAAGAGACCCAGTACTTC.

The chain links TRBV7-2 to TRBJ2-1, with D tentatively TRBD2 (6 bases). V was shortened by 2 bases and J by 8 bases, with 16 bases between the two germline ends. In germline, CDR1 is SGHTA, CDR2 FQGNSA. The length of the CDR3 is 15 residues. The CDR3 sequence: CASSLQASDDHEQFF. DNA for the CDR3: TGTGCCAGCAGCTTACAGGCTAGCGATGATCATGAGCAGTTCTTC.

The chain uses TRBV9 and TRBJ1-5; D not resolved. This CDR3 region has 14 residues. Germline V CDR1 and CDR2: SGDLS, YYNGEE. V was cut by 0 bases and J by 9 bases, with 13 bases left in between. The CDR3 here is CASSVGDREGPQHF. The CDR3 region has the DNA TGTGCCAGCAGCGTAGGTGACCGGGAGGGGCCCCAGCATTTT.

The chain joins TRBV11-2 to TRBJ2-3, with 14 bases that match TRBD2. Germline lookup yields CDR1 SGHAT and CDR2 FQNNGV. V lost 3 bases, J lost 6 bases, and 5 bases stayed unmatched. The CDR3 sequence is 16 residues long. CDR3 sequence (DNA): TGTGCCAGCAGCTTGGGACTAGCGGGGGCTTACGATACGCAGTATTTT. As protein: CASSLGLAGAYDTQYF.

The chain couples TRBV25-1 to TRBJ1-1; no clear D gene. The V end was cut by 8 bases, the J end by 7 bases, with 14 bases between. The germline V gene has CDR1 MGHDK and CDR2 SYGVNS. CDR3 length: 12 residues. The CDR3 is CASQSDWFEAFF. In DNA, the CDR3 is TGTGCCAGCCAGTCCGATTGGTTTGAAGCTTTCTTT.

The genes are TRBV5-5 and TRBJ2-3; 13 positions match TRBD2. Germline-derived CDR1 and CDR2 are SGHKS and YYEKEE (reference sequence). This CDR3 contains 19 residues. The ends lost 3 bases at V and 6 bases at J; junction bases unmatched: 16. In DNA, the CDR3 is TGTGCCAGCAGCTCAGGACAGGTCAGGACTAGCGGGAGTAAGGATACGCAGTATTTT. Translation gives CASSSGQVRTSGSKDTQYF.

DNA for the CDR3: TGCAGCGCCTCGGACATTGACAAAAACATTCAGTACTTC. The encoded protein is CSASDIDKNIQYF. This chain links TRBV29-1 with TRBJ2-4; D possibly corresponds to TRBD1 (5 bases). The CDR3 is 13 residues long. V lost 7 bases and J lost 3, with 13 bases in between. Germline CDR1 SQVTM, CDR2 ANQGSEA.

DNA of the CDR3: TGTGCCAGCAGCCGCCGGGGAGCGGGATTTTTCACCGGGGAGCTGTTTTTT. Protein sequence: CASSRRGAGFFTGELFF. V usage is TRBV7-2 and J usage is TRBJ2-2; 7 bases are a match to TRBD2. The CDR3 totals 17 residues. V shed 5 bases and J 4 bases; nucleotides not matched to a gene: 13. Looked up from germline, CDR1 is SGHTA and CDR2 is FQGNSA.

The chain joins TRBV10-3 to TRBJ1-2, with D hard to call. V lost 4 bases and J lost 2, with 5 bases in between. CDR3 length: 12 amino acids. Germline assignment: CDR1 ENHRY and CDR2 SYGVKD. The CDR3 nucleotides are TGTGCCATCAGTGGGGCAAACTATGGCTACACCTTC. Its protein product is CAISGANYGYTF.

CDR3 in DNA: TGTGCCAGCAGCCAAGATCGCCAGGGGGCTAGCGCGGTGCAGTTCTTC. Translated: CASSQDRQGASAVQFF. The chain combines TRBV4-2 with TRBJ2-1; 8 bases line up with TRBD1. The junction had 13 bases not matched to a gene; V was cut back by 0 bases and J by 12 bases. The CDR3 length is 16 residues. The germline gives CDR1 LGHNA, CDR2 YNFKEQ.

V and J are TRBV28 and TRBJ2-1; D gene uncertain. The CDR3 spans 15 residues. Deletions cut 7 bases from V and 0 bases from J, with 13 bases between. Germline CDR1 is MDHEN and CDR2 is SYDVKM. CDR3 amino acids: CASNLGDSSYNEQFF. The CDR3 DNA reads as TGTGCCAGCAACTTGGGCGATAGCTCCTACAATGAGCAGTTCTTC.

V gene TRBV5-5 combines with J gene TRBJ1-1; TRBD1 is a possible D gene (6 bases). Trimming removed 1 base at V and 1 base at J, with 11 bases between. The CDR3 has 15 amino acids. Germline-derived CDR1 and CDR2 are SGHKS and YYEKEE (reference sequence). The CDR3 protein is CASSLNGQPNTEAFF. In DNA, the CDR3 is TGTGCCAGCAGCTTGAACGGACAGCCGAACACTGAAGCTTTCTTT.

The gene calls are TRBV19 and TRBJ2-3; TRBD2 might be the D (5 bases). The germline V and J ends were trimmed by 4 bases and 7 bases, with 12 bases remaining between them. The CDR3 covers 13 residues. Germline V gene lookup returns CDR1 LNHDA and CDR2 SQIVND (reference sequence). Written as DNA, the CDR3 is TGTGCCAGTAGTACCGGGATCTTGAATACGCAGTATTTT. This translates into CASSTGILNTQYF.